This TCR beta chain is from a study of blood T cells in healthy people across ages. The donors, healthy Caucasians from Russia, were aged roughly 6 to 90. Every donor contributed 8 to 10 milliliters of peripheral blood by blood draw. This CDR3 region has 15 residues. Germline values: CDR1 MNHEY, CDR2 SVGEGT. V dropped 2 bases and J dropped 3 bases, with 13 bases sitting between them. Primers used in a second PCR of about 7 to 12 cycles were a sample-barcoded 5' primer and a J-beta primer mix. A single record per CDR3 protein comes from TCRdb applying MiXCR to the 5' RACE reads. The table records about 1.4 million distinct CDR3 sequences, 55% to 75% of them present only once.

The chain has TRBV6-2 or TRBV6-3 and TRBJ1-1; no clear D gene. This clonotype was obtained from a man younger than 35 in good health. The specimen sequenced was blood. Written as DNA, the CDR3 is TGTGCCAGCAGTTACGGAGGGAATTGGTACACTGAAGCTTTCTTT. Amino acid sequence: CASSYGGNWYTEAFF.